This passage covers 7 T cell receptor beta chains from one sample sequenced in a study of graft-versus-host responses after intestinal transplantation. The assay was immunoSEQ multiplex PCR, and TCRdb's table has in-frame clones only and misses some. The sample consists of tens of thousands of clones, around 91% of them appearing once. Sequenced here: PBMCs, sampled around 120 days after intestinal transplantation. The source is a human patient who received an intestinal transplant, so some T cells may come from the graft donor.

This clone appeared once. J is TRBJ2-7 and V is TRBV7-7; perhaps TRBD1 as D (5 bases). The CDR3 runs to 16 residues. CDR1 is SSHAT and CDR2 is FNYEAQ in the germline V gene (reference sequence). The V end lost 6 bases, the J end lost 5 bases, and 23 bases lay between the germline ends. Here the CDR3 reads CASSSLIPSPGNEQYF. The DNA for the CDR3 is TGTGCCAGCAGTTCCTTAATCCCATCGCCAGGGAACGAGCAGTACTTC.

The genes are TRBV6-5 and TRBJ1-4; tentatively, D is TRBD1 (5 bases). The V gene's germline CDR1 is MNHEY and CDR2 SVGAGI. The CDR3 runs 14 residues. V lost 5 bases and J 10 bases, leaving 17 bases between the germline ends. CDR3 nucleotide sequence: TGTGCCAGCAGTCTACCGGGACCAGGGCGAAAACTGTTTTTT. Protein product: CASSLPGPGRKLFF.

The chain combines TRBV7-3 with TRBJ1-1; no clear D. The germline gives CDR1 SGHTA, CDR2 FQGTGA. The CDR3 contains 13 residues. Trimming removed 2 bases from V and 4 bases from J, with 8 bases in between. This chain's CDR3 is CASSLAGFTEAFF. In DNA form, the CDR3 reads TGTGCCAGCAGCTTAGCGGGGTTCACTGAAGCTTTCTTT.

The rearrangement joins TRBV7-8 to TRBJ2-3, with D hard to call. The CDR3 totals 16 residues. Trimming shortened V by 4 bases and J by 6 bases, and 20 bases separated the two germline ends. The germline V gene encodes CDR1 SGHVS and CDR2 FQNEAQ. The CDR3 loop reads CASSYQLSDRPDTQYF. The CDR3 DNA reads TGTGCCAGCAGCTACCAGCTGAGCGACCGCCCGGATACGCAGTATTTT.

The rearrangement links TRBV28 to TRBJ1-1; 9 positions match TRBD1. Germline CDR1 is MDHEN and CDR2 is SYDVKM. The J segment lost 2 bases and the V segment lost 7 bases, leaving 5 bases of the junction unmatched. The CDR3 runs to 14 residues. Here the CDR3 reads CASMLGQGNTEAFF. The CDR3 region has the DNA TGTGCCAGCATGTTGGGACAGGGAAACACTGAAGCTTTCTTT.

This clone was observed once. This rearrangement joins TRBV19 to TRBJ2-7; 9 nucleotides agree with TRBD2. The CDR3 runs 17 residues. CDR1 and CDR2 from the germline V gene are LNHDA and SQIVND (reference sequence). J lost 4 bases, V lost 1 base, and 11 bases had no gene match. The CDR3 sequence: CASSIGASGEIRYEQYF. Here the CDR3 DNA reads TGTGCCAGTAGTATAGGGGCTAGCGGGGAAATTCGTTACGAGCAGTACTTC.

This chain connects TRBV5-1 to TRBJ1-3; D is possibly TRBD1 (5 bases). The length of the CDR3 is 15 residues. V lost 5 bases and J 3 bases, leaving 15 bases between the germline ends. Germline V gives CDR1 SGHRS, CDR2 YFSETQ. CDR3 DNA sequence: TGCGCCAGCAGTTTCTCCGGGGGTAGTGGAAACACCATATATTTT. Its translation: CASSFSGGSGNTIYF. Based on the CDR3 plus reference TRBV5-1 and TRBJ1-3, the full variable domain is KAGVTQTPRYLIKTRGQQVTLSCSPISGHRSVSWYQQTPGQGLQFLFEYFSETQRNKGNFPGRFSGRQFSNSRSEMNVSTLELGDSALYLCASSFSGGSGNTIYFGEGSWLTVV.